Sequencing of this TCR beta chain was carried out in a study of T cells of healthy individuals. This clonotype has only a few counts. CDR1 ENHRY and CDR2 SYGVKD come from the germline V gene. V gave up 11 bases and J gave up 8 bases, with 21 bases separating them. This CDR3 has 13 amino acids. TCRdb fed the 5' RACE reads into MiXCR, producing one record per CDR3 protein. The data contain around 53,000 distinct CDR3 sequences, approximately 14% of them singletons. The chain is built from TRBV10-3 and TRBJ1-1; D perhaps matches TRBD1 (5 bases). The receptor comes from a human donor in good health. The CDR3 DNA follows: TGTGCCCTCCGACAGTCCCCCCAGGAGGAAGCTTTCTTT. This codes for CALRQSPQEEAFF.